A selection of T cell receptor beta chains follows, all from one sample in a study of cytomegalovirus exposure and HLA in healthy donors. Clones were read by immunoSEQ multiplex PCR, and TCRdb kept only the in-frame ones, dropping some. The sample includes approximately 100,000 clones, roughly 72% seen only once; the top ten take approximately 5%. The source material was PBMCs. These receptors were obtained from a woman under 30 in good health and CMV-seropositive. CDR3s include the opening cysteine and the closing phenylalanine or tryptophan. A D gene is named only where the DNA matches it firmly. The size field is filled for only some rows; it gives once, few, many or a size class.

size | J | V | D | DNA | CDR3
few | TRBJ2-7 | TRBV6-5 | . | TGTGCCAGCTGCCCGCTAAGTACCTACGAGCAGTACTTC | CASCPLSTYEQYF
. | TRBJ2-3 | TRBV9 | TRBD2 | TGTGCCAGCAGTGATCCTAGGACTAGCGGGAGACCCAATACGCAGTATTTT | CASSDPRTSGRPNTQYF
few | TRBJ2-5 | TRBV5-1 | . | TGCGCCAGCAGCGAGTCCGGGGCCCAGTACTTC | CASSESGAQYF
. | TRBJ2-1 | TRBV5-1 | TRBD2 | TGCGCCAGCAGCTTGGCGACTAGCGGGCACGGCAATGAGCAGTTCTTC | CASSLATSGHGNEQFF
. | TRBJ2-1 | TRBV6-6 | TRBD2 | TGTGCCAGCAGCCCCGGGACTAGCGGGATTGATGAGCAGTTCTTC | CASSPGTSGIDEQFF
few | TRBJ2-7 | TRBV5-4 | . | TGTGCCAGCAGCTTACAGGCAGAACCCTACGAGCAGTACTTC | CASSLQAEPYEQYF
. | TRBJ1-2 | TRBV30 | . | TGTGCCTGGAGGGGCCCGACGGACAGCGCTAACTATGGCTACACCTTC | CAWRGPTDSANYGYTF
. | TRBJ2-7 | TRBV5-1 | . | TGCGCCAGCAGCTTGGATCCGGGTTTGGACGAGCAGTACTTC | CASSLDPGLDEQYF
. | TRBJ2-1 | TRBV12-5 | TRBD2 | TGTGCTAGTGGTCCGGCGCTAGCGGGGTTTAGCAATGAGCAGTTCTTC | CASGPALAGFSNEQFF
. | TRBJ2-3 | TRBV14 | . | TGTGCCAGCAGCCCCCGGGATAGGCTCACAGATACGCAGTATTTT | CASSPRDRLTDTQYF
. | TRBJ1-1 | TRBV29-1 | . | TGCAGCGTGGCGACAGGCCCGTACACTGAAGCTTTCTTT | CSVATGPYTEAFF
. | TRBJ1-6 | TRBV28 | . | TGTGCCGCGATGGCAGGTTCCTATAATTCACCCCTCCACTTT | CAAMAGSYNSPLHF
. | TRBJ1-2 | TRBV7-8 | . | TGTGCCAGCAGCCCCGAGGACAGAGCTGGCTACACCTTC | CASSPEDRAGYTF
few | TRBJ2-7 | TRBV7-3 | . | TGTGCCAGCAGCTTAGAGGGTTTGAACGAGCAGTACTTC | CASSLEGLNEQYF
. | TRBJ2-5 | TRBV5-1 | TRBD1 | TGCGCCAGCAGCCAACAGGGGAGTCTAGAGACCCAGTACTTC | CASSQQGSLETQYF
. | TRBJ1-4 | TRBV7-8 | TRBD1 | TGTGCCAGCGGCACCGGGACAGGGGGGGGAACTAATGAAAAACTGTTTTTT | CASGTGTGGGTNEKLFF
. | TRBJ1-1 | TRBV4-1 | . | TGCGCCAGCAGCCAAGAGGCCAGGTGGGCAGAGACTGAAGCTTTCTTT | CASSQEARWAETEAFF
. | TRBJ1-1 | TRBV7-9 | . | TGTGCCAGCAGCTTAGAGAAGGGGGTTGCGGCTTTCTTT | CASSLEKGVAAFF
. | TRBJ1-2 | TRBV5-1 | TRBD1 | TGCGCCAGCAGCACCCCGGGACAGGCCTATGGCTACACCTTC | CASSTPGQAYGYTF
once | TRBJ1-5 | TRBV5-6 | . | TGTGCCAGCAGCTTGAGAGGCGCCCCTCTGCCCCAGCATTTT | CASSLRGAPLPQHF
many | TRBJ1-4 | TRBV30 | TRBD1 | TGTGCCTGGACCGAGGGGGCGAGTGAAAAACTGTTTTTT | CAWTEGASEKLFF
. | TRBJ2-1 | TRBV9 | . | TGTGCCAGCAGCGTAGTGTCGGGCAATGAGCAGTTCTTC | CASSVVSGNEQFF
few | TRBJ1-2 | TRBV4-1 | TRBD1 | TGCGCCAGCAGCCAAGGAACAGGGGACAACTATGGCTACACCTTC | CASSQGTGDNYGYTF
. | TRBJ1-5 | TRBV16 | TRBD1 | TGTGCCAGCAGCCAACCAGGGGGCCGCGTAGGGGGGGTGCCCCAGCATTTT | CASSQPGGRVGGVPQHF
. | TRBJ2-1 | TRBV10-3 | . | TGTGCCATCAGGAGCCGCTCCTACAATGAGCAGTTCTTC | CAIRSRSYNEQFF
once | TRBJ2-2 | TRBV18 | TRBD2 | TGTGCCAGCTCACCACTAGCGGGAGGGCCCACCGGGGAGCTGTTTTTT | CASSPLAGGPTGELFF
. | TRBJ2-1 | TRBV29-1 | TRBD1 | TGCAGCGTGAGGGACAGCTACAATGAGCAGTTCTTC | CSVRDSYNEQFF
. | TRBJ2-5 | TRBV7-9 | TRBD1 | TGTGCCAGCAGCTTAGGGGACAGGGGGGTCGAGACCCAGTACTTC | CASSLGDRGVETQYF
. | TRBJ2-7 | TRBV30 | TRBD1 | TGTGCCTGGAGTGTATCAGGGGGCGGGTACGAGCAGTACTTC | CAWSVSGGGYEQYF
. | TRBJ2-7 | TRBV6-1 | TRBD1 | TGTGCCAGCAGTGATGCTGGACAGGGGGGCTCCTACGAGCAGTACTTC | CASSDAGQGGSYEQYF
. | TRBJ2-3 | TRBV28 | . | TGTGCCAGCAGTCAACGGGAGCGACCCCCAGACACGCAGTATTTT | CASSQRERPPDTQYF
. | TRBJ1-1 | TRBV28 | TRBD1 | TGTGCCAGCTGTATCCGGGACAGGGAGGCTGGGGCTTTCTTT | CASCIRDREAGAFF
. | TRBJ2-3 | TRBV28 | . | TGTGCCAGCAGTTATGAGGGCTTACTCCCGAGAAGACCTAGCACAGATACGCAGTATTTT | CASSYEGLLPRRPSTDTQYF
. | TRBJ1-2 | TRBV11-2 | . | TGTGCCAGCAGCTTAGATCGCGGACAGTTGGTCTATGGCTACACCTTC | CASSLDRGQLVYGYTF
few | TRBJ2-3 | TRBV18 | TRBD2 | TGTGCCAGCTCACCTGGACTAGCGACAGATACGCAGTATTTT | CASSPGLATDTQYF
. | TRBJ2-3 | TRBV13 | . | TGTGCCAGCAGACGCGGGACCGACTACACAGATACGCAGTATTTT | CASRRGTDYTDTQYF
. | TRBJ2-7 | TRBV2 | . | TGTGCCAGCAGTGAATCTGGGAGAGGCTACGAGCAGTACTTC | CASSESGRGYEQYF
. | TRBJ1-2 | TRBV5-1 | TRBD1 | TGCGCCAGCAGCTTGGACAGGGGTTCCTATGGCTACACCTTC | CASSLDRGSYGYTF
. | TRBJ2-7 | TRBV5-8 | . | TGTGCCAGCAGCTTGTTCGGGACACGTGCGGACTTC | CASSLFGTRADF
. | TRBJ2-2 | TRBV14 | . | TGTGCCAGCAGCCAAGGGTCCGGGTCGGGGGAGCTGTTTTTT | CASSQGSGSGELFF
. | TRBJ2-3 | TRBV5-1 | . | TGCGCCAGCAGTGCCAGGTCAAGCACAGATACGCAGTATTTT | CASSARSSTDTQYF
. | TRBJ2-5 | TRBV5-6 | . | TGTGCCAGCAGCTTCAGGGCAGGGATGGGGCAAGAGACCCAGTACTTC | CASSFRAGMGQETQYF
. | TRBJ2-7 | TRBV28 | TRBD2 | TGTGCCAGCAGTTCTCGACTAGCGGGATACTACGAGCAGTACTTC | CASSSRLAGYYEQYF
few | TRBJ1-1 | TRBV7-8 | TRBD1 | TGTGCCAGCGGCCATGGGACAGGGACAGCTTTCTTT | CASGHGTGTAFF
. | TRBJ2-7 | TRBV30 | . | TGTGCCTGGAGGCCGGGGGGCCTAACTTACGAGCAGTACTTC | CAWRPGGLTYEQYF
. | TRBJ1-3 | TRBV7-2 | . | TGTGCCAGCAGCTGGGGGGATTCGAGCGGAAACACCATATATTTT | CASSWGDSSGNTIYF
. | TRBJ2-1 | TRBV19 | . | TGTGCCAGTAGTGAGGTCGCCTACAATGAGCAGTTCTTC | CASSEVAYNEQFF
. | TRBJ2-7 | TRBV5-1 | . | TGCGCCAGCAGCTTGTCCCAGGGCTACGAGCAGTACTTC | CASSLSQGYEQYF
. | TRBJ1-5 | TRBV6-5 | . | TGTGCCAGCAGTTACTCGTCTGATCAGCCCCAGCATTTT | CASSYSSDQPQHF
few | TRBJ1-3 | TRBV30 | . | TGTGCCTGGGGTGAGGAGGGGACTAGGAACACCATATATTTT | CAWGEEGTRNTIYF
. | TRBJ2-1 | TRBV7-7 | . | TGTGCTAGCAGCTTAGTGCAGGGCAGCTCCTACAATGAGCAGTTCTTC | CASSLVQGSSYNEQFF
. | TRBJ1-2 | TRBV28 | . | TGTGCCAGCAGACTCGGGGGGAGCTATGGCTACACCTTC | CASRLGGSYGYTF
. | TRBJ1-5 | TRBV28 | TRBD1 | TGTGCCAGCAGTTGGGGACAGCCAAAGCCCCAGCATTTT | CASSWGQPKPQHF
. | TRBJ2-3 | TRBV5-4 | . | TGTGCCAGCAGCTTGGGGGGGCTGGGCACAGATACGCAGTATTTT | CASSLGGLGTDTQYF
. | TRBJ1-4 | TRBV7-9 | . | TGTGCCAGCAGCTTGAACAGTAATGAAAAACTGTTTTTT | CASSLNSNEKLFF
few | TRBJ2-1 | TRBV29-1 | . | TGCAGCGTTCGCGCTAACAATGAGCAGTTCTTC | CSVRANNEQFF
. | TRBJ2-1 | TRBV5-4 | . | TGTGCCAGCAGCACTAGCTACAATGAGCAGTTCTTC | CASSTSYNEQFF